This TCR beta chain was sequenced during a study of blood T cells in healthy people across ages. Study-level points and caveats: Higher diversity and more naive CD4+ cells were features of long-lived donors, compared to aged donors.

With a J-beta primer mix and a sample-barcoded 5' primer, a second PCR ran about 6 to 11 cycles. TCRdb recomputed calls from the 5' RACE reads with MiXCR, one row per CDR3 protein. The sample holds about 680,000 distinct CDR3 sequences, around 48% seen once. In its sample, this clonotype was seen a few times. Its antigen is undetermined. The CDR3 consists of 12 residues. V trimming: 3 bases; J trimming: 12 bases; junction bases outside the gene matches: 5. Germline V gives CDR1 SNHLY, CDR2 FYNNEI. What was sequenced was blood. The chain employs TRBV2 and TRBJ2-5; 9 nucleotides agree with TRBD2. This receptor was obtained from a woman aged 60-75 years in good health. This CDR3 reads CASSDNRLAEYF. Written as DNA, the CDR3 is TGTGCCAGCAGTGACAACCGACTAGCGGAGTACTTC.